Presented here are 26 T cell receptor beta chains from one specimen sequenced in a study of T cells in Graves' hyperthyroidism and ophthalmopathy. Template material for amplifying TCR beta CDR3 regions consisted of RNA transcripts. HTBI primers were used for first-round RT-PCR of the TCR CDR3. TCRdb fed the multiplex PCR reads into MiXCR, producing one record per CDR3 protein. The data contain more than 300,000 distinct CDR3 sequences, about 18% of them singletons. Sequencing was carried out using blood. The receptors here all came from a woman aged 25 to 39 with Graves' hyperthyroidism that later progressed to Graves' ophthalmopathy.

There are many counts of this clonotype. The chain combines TRBV29-1 with TRBJ1-1, with D uncertain. Germline-derived CDR1 and CDR2 are SQVTM and ANQGSEA. This CDR3 region has 14 residues. V dropped 6 bases and J dropped 1 base, with 15 bases sitting between them. CDR3 residues: CSVAFNTANTEAFF. The CDR3 nucleotides are TGCAGCGTGGCCTTTAACACAGCGAACACTGAAGCTTTCTTT.

This clonotype has a count of ten or more. The V and J genes are TRBV19 and TRBJ1-5; D perhaps matches TRBD1 (6 bases). This CDR3 is 18 amino acids long. From germline, CDR1 is LNHDA and CDR2 SQIVND (reference sequence). Deletions cut 4 bases from V and 2 bases from J, with 21 bases between. The CDR3 here is CASSSRRRGARGNQPQHF. DNA of the CDR3: TGTGCCAGTAGTAGTCGTCGGCGGGGGGCGCGTGGCAATCAGCCCCAGCATTTT.

This chain joins TRBV24-1 and TRBJ1-3; D is uncertain. CDR3 length: 12 residues. Germline V CDR1 and CDR2: KGHDR, SFDVKD. Trimming shortened V by 5 bases and J by 4 bases, and 5 bases separated the two germline ends. DNA for the CDR3: TGTGCCACCAGTGGTGTCGGAAACACCATATATTTT. Protein: CATSGVGNTIYF.

This clonotype occurred many times. The V gene is TRBV15, the J gene TRBJ1-2, with D unresolved. This CDR3 region has 15 residues. V was trimmed by 1 base and J by 4 bases, leaving 13 bases between them. Germline loops: CDR1 LNHNV, CDR2 YYDKDF (reference sequence). The DNA of the CDR3 is TGTGCCACCAGCAGAGGCGTAACGGAGGCCTATGGCTACACCTTC. Amino acid sequence: CATSRGVTEAYGYTF.

This clonotype was detected many times. The rearrangement uses TRBV24-1 and TRBJ2-3; D is tentatively TRBD1 or TRBD2 (5 bases each). The ends were cut back, 5 bases at V and 6 bases at J, with 8 bases in the middle. The CDR3 sequence is 12 residues long. In germline, CDR1 is KGHDR, CDR2 SFDVKD. The CDR3 DNA follows: TGTGCCACCAGTGCGGGGACGGATACGCAGTATTTT. Translating gives CATSAGTDTQYF.

This clonotype occurred a few times. The chain recombines TRBV30 with TRBJ2-1; D call uncertain. This CDR3 region has 11 residues. The germline CDR1 and CDR2 sequences are GTSNPN and SVGIG (reference sequence). V lost 2 bases to trimming and J lost 6 bases, with 5 bases between them. CDR3 bases: TGTGCCTGGAGTATGGGCAATGAGCAGTTCTTC. Protein: CAWSMGNEQFF.

This clonotype was seen ten or more times. The J gene is TRBJ1-3, the V gene TRBV4-2, with TRBD1 as a possible D gene (5 bases). CDR3 length: 15 amino acids. The V and J ends lost 4 bases and 1 base respectively, with 11 bases between them. Germline values: CDR1 LGHNA, CDR2 YNFKEQ. In DNA form, the CDR3 reads TGTGCCAGCAGCCCGCCCGGGGGGTCTGGAAACACCATATATTTT. Translated, it gives CASSPPGGSGNTIYF.

This clonotype was seen a handful of times. This chain links TRBV15 with TRBJ2-7, with no clear D. The CDR3 extends over 14 amino acids. The germline CDR1 and CDR2 sequences are LNHNV and YYDKDF (reference sequence). Trimming took 0 bases from V and 4 from J, leaving 10 bases between them. CDR3 in DNA: TGTGCCACCAGCAGAGATCGACTGGCATACGAGCAGTACTTC. This translates into CATSRDRLAYEQYF.

A few counts support this clonotype. The rearrangement uses TRBV14 and TRBJ2-1, with 8 bases identical to TRBD2. J was trimmed by 4 bases and V by 4 bases; bases with no gene match: 12. CDR1 SGHDN and CDR2 FVKESK come from the germline V gene. The CDR3 covers 17 residues. The CDR3 DNA is TGTGCCAGCAGCCTACTCTTCGGGAGGGGGGGATACAATGAGCAGTTCTTC. Residues: CASSLLFGRGGYNEQFF.

Worth noting for this clonotype: One end of the junction fails to match germline, which may point to a read error. Written as DNA, the CDR3 is TGTGCCGGCAGTTTAGGAGGGAATGAAAAACTGTTTTTT. Amino acids: CAGSLGGNEKLFF. The rearrangement links TRBV12-3 or TRBV12-4 to TRBJ1-4; D ambiguous. This CDR3 region has 13 residues.

This clonotype appeared many times. The chain joins TRBV5-1 to TRBJ1-2; D unresolved. From germline, CDR1 is SGHRS and CDR2 YFSETQ. This CDR3 is 14 amino acids long. V lost 0 bases to trimming and J lost 5 bases, with 11 bases between them. The CDR3 DNA reads TGCGCCAGCAGCTTGGAGTCAGATTTTTATGGCTACACCTTC. This encodes CASSLESDFYGYTF. Combining the CDR3 with reference TRBV5-1 and TRBJ1-2 gives the whole variable domain KAGVTQTPRYLIKTRGQQVTLSCSPISGHRSVSWYQQTPGQGLQFLFEYFSETQRNKGNFPGRFSGRQFSNSRSEMNVSTLELGDSALYLCASSLESDFYGYTFGSGTRLTVV.

Regarding this clonotype: A much larger clone lies one base from this, so it may be a read error. This sequence joins TRBV7-6 and TRBJ1-4; D is unresolved. Germline CDR1 reads SGHVS; CDR2 reads FNYEAQ. This CDR3 has 13 amino acids. The CDR3 sequence: CPSSFAGGEKLFF. In nucleotides, the CDR3 is TGTCCCAGCAGCTTTGCCGGCGGCGAAAAACTGTTTTTT.

This clonotype occurred many times. In DNA form, the CDR3 reads TGCAGTGGGCGACAGGTTGAGACCCAGTACTTC. Its protein product is CSGRQVETQYF. The V gene is TRBV20-1, the J gene TRBJ2-5; a possible D gene is TRBD1 (6 bases). V lost 7 bases and J 5 bases, leaving 11 bases between the germline ends. Per the germline V gene, CDR1 is DFQATT and CDR2 is SNEGSKA (reference sequence). CDR3 size: 11 residues.

This clonotype came up once. A read error is possible here, since a much larger clone lies one base away. The V call is TRBV6-1, the J call TRBJ1-5, with D hard to call. The germline gives CDR1 MNHNS, CDR2 SASEGT. V was cut by 2 bases and J by 6 bases, with 11 bases left in between. The CDR3 covers 14 residues. CDR3 nucleotides: TGTGCCAGCAGTGAACTCGGGATGTCTCAGCCCCAGCATTTT. Translated, it gives CASSELGMSQPQHF.

This clonotype showed up many times. The chain is built from TRBV11-2 and TRBJ2-3; no firm D call. Per germline, CDR1 SGHAT and CDR2 FQNNGV. The length of the CDR3 is 12 residues. The germline V and J ends were trimmed by 6 bases and 5 bases, with 9 bases remaining between them. The CDR3 DNA reads TGTGCCAGCAGTCCAGAAAGAGATACGCAGTATTTT. It encodes CASSPERDTQYF.

This clonotype has a handful of counts. The chain links TRBV29-1 to TRBJ1-1, with 7 bases aligning to TRBD1. The V segment lost 6 bases and the J segment 5 bases; nucleotides outside the gene matches: 12. Germline CDR1 and CDR2: SQVTM and ANQGSEA. The CDR3 totals 14 residues. The DNA for the CDR3 is TGCAGCGTGGAACGACAGGGTGGGGGTACTGAAGCTTTCTTT. Translated: CSVERQGGGTEAFF. The entire variable domain, with the rest obtained from reference TRBV29-1 and TRBJ1-1, is as follows: SAVISQKPSRDICQRGTSLTIQCQVDSQVTMMFWYRQQPGQSLTLIATANQGSEATYESGFVIDKFPISRPNLTFSTLTVSNMSPEDSSIYLCSVERQGGGTEAFFGQGTRLTVV.

This clonotype was detected once. The chain links TRBV2 to TRBJ2-3, with D possibly TRBD2 on 5 matching bases. Trimming took 6 bases from V and 2 from J, leaving 21 bases between them. The germline gives CDR1 SNHLY, CDR2 FYNNEI. This CDR3 is built from 17 residues. DNA for the CDR3: TGTGCCAGCAGAGGCCCCACCGTTAGCGTGTTCACAGATACGCAGTATTTT. It is translated as CASRGPTVSVFTDTQYF.

This chain connects TRBV20-1 to TRBJ1-3, with D hard to call. Per germline, CDR1 DFQATT and CDR2 SNEGSKA (reference sequence). CDR3 length: 13 amino acids. In DNA, the CDR3 is TGCAGCGCATCCCAGAGCTCTGGAAACACCATATATTTT. This gives the protein CSASQSSGNTIYF.

This clonotype was found many times. The V gene is TRBV6-1, the J gene TRBJ1-1; 8 nucleotides line up with TRBD1. Germline V CDR1 and CDR2: MNHNS, SASEGT. The CDR3 consists of 15 residues. The V gene end was trimmed by 7 bases and the J gene end by 3 bases; junction bases not matched to a gene: 10. This CDR3 is CASTIRTGRDTEAFF. For the CDR3, the DNA is TGTGCCAGCACCATACGGACAGGGCGAGACACTGAAGCTTTCTTT.

The chain employs TRBV5-1 and TRBJ2-3; D possibly corresponds to TRBD1 (5 bases). The V gene lost 1 base and the J gene lost 0 bases, with 9 bases spanning the gap. The CDR3 loop spans 15 amino acids. From germline, CDR1 is SGHRS and CDR2 YFSETQ. This CDR3 is CASSLRPGSTDTQYF. Here the CDR3 DNA reads TGCGCCAGCAGCTTGAGGCCAGGGAGCACAGATACGCAGTATTTT.

This clonotype has a count of ten or more. The rearrangement joins TRBV7-9 to TRBJ2-3; 12 bases fit TRBD2. V dropped 3 bases and J dropped 2; count of bases not matched to a gene: 3. Germline assignment: CDR1 SEHNR and CDR2 FQNEAQ (reference sequence). The CDR3 totals 16 residues. CDR3 bases: TGTGCCAGCAGCTTGACTAGCGGGGGAACCACAGATACGCAGTATTTT. Translation: CASSLTSGGTTDTQYF.

This clonotype has a count of ten or more. The chain recombines TRBV5-1 with TRBJ1-1; D is unresolved. The CDR3 contains 15 residues. The germline V gene has CDR1 SGHRS and CDR2 YFSETQ. Trimming left V 1 base short and J 6 bases short, with 16 bases between. In nucleotides, the CDR3 is TGCGCCAGCAGCTTGACAGCCCCCTCATTCGCTGAAGCTTTCTTT. Translated: CASSLTAPSFAEAFF. Drawing the rest from reference TRBV5-1 and TRBJ1-1, the complete variable domain is KAGVTQTPRYLIKTRGQQVTLSCSPISGHRSVSWYQQTPGQGLQFLFEYFSETQRNKGNFPGRFSGRQFSNSRSEMNVSTLELGDSALYLCASSLTAPSFAEAFFGQGTRLTVV.

This clonotype was recorded many times. The rearrangement uses TRBV2 and TRBJ2-5; perhaps D is TRBD1 or TRBD2 (5 bases each). The CDR3 consists of 13 residues. Germline V CDR1 and CDR2: SNHLY, FYNNEI. V was pared by 3 bases and J by 7 bases, with 12 bases between. CDR3 region: CASSDGTYGTQYF. The DNA for the CDR3 is TGTGCCAGCAGTGACGGGACGTACGGGACCCAGTACTTC.

This clonotype was recorded many times. This sequence joins TRBV29-1 and TRBJ2-7; D possibly corresponds to TRBD1 (5 bases). The CDR3 is made up of 13 amino acids. CDR1 and CDR2 (germline): SQVTM, ANQGSEA. V gave up 6 bases and J gave up 2 bases, with 14 bases separating them. The CDR3 region is CSVVGQGPYEQYF. The CDR3 DNA follows: TGCAGCGTAGTTGGGCAGGGCCCCTACGAGCAGTACTTC.

The CDR3 sequence: CASSVVTSNSPLHF. As DNA, the CDR3 is TGTGCCAGCAGCGTAGTGACCAGCAATTCACCCCTCCACTTT. The rearrangement uses TRBV9 and TRBJ1-6; D remains ambiguous. The CDR3 spans 14 residues. Per germline, CDR1 SGDLS and CDR2 YYNGEE. V was clipped by 0 bases and J by 7 bases, with 8 bases between them.

The chain joins TRBV2 to TRBJ1-2; the D is unclear. The CDR3 sequence is 8 residues long. From germline, CDR1 is SNHLY and CDR2 FYNNEI. Trimming took off 4 bases at V and 14 bases at J, with 5 bases between the two ends. This CDR3 reads CASSGPTF. For the CDR3, the DNA is TGTGCCAGCAGTGGGCCTACCTTC.